The T cell receptor beta chain under discussion was sequenced for a study of shared clonotypes between healthy human individuals. Regarding the study as a whole: Sharing across a handful of donors was seen in 4.5% to 6.5% of naive CD4 clonotypes.

An assay was performed, and its level was deep. Some clones are missing from TCRdb's copy, which holds only in-frame ones; the method was immunoSEQ multiplex PCR. This table has roughly 2.2 million clones, 80% to 95% appearing once. Concerning this clone: The antigen remains undetermined.

Every donor was a Caucasian adult from Nashville, Tennessee. The source is a young man in good health. Some clones in this sample may be carry-over from other donors' samples. The sequencing input was naive CD4+ T cells from PBMCs. Subset of the sample: CD45RA+ positively selected.

The CDR3 loop reads CASSSTAGQGTETQYF. CDR3 DNA: TGTGCCAGCAGCTCCACGGCGGGACAGGGGACGGAGACCCAGTACTTC. The V and J genes are TRBV7-6 and TRBJ2-5; 10 bases line up with TRBD1. The germline gives CDR1 SGHVS, CDR2 FNYEAQ. The trim removed 4 bases at V and 5 bases at J, leaving 10 bases unmatched. The CDR3 is 16 residues long.